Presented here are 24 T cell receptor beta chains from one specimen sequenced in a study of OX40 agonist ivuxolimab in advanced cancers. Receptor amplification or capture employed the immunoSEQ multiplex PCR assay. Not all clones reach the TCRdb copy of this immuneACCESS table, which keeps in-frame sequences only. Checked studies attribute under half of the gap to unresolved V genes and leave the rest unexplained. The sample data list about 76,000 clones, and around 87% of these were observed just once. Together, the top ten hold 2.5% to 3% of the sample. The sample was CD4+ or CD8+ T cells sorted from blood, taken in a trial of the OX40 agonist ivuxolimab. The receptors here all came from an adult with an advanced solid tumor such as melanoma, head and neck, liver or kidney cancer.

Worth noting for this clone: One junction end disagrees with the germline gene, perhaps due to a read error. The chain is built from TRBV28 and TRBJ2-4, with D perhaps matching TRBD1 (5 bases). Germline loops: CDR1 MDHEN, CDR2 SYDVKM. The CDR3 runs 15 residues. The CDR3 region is CASSTQGLRADSWDF. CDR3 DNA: TGTGCCAGCAGCACCCAAGGGCTCAGGGCCGACTCATGGGACTTC.

CDR3 bases: TGTGCCAGCAGCTTCAGGGGACTAGCGGGGGGTCAAGAGACCCAGTACTTC. As protein: CASSFRGLAGGQETQYF. The chain joins TRBV11-2 to TRBJ2-5; 15 bases fit TRBD2. J was trimmed by 2 bases and V by 3 bases; bases with no gene match: 4. Germline assignment: CDR1 SGHAT and CDR2 FQNNGV. The CDR3 length is 17 residues. Filled out from reference TRBV11-2 and TRBJ2-5, the complete variable domain reads EAGVAQSPRYKIIEKRQSVAFWCNPISGHATLYWYQQILGQGPKLLIQFQNNGVVDDSQLPKDRFSAERLKGVDSTLKIQPAKLEDSAVYLCASSFRGLAGGQETQYFGPGTRLLVL.

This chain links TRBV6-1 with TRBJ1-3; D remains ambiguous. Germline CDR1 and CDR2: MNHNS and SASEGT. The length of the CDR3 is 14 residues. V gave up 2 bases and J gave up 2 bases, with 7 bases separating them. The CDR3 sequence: CASSESRPGNTIYF. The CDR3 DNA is TGTGCCAGCAGTGAAAGCAGGCCTGGAAACACCATATATTTT.

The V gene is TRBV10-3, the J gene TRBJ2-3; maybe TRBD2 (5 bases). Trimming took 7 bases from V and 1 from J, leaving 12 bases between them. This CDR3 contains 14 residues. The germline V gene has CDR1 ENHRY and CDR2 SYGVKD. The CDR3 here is CAITGAARTDTQYF. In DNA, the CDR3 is TGTGCCATCACAGGAGCGGCCCGCACAGATACGCAGTATTTT.

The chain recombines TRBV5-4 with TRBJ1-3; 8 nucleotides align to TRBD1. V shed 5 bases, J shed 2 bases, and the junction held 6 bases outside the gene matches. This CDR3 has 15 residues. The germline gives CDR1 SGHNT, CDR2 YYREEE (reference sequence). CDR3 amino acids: CASRIQGAPGNTIYF. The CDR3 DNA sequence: TGTGCCAGCAGGATTCAGGGGGCGCCTGGAAACACCATATATTTT.

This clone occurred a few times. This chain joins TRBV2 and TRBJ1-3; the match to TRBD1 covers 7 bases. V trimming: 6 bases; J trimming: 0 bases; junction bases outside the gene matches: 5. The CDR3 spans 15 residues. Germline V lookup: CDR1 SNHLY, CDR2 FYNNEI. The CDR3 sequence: CASRAGQHSGNTIYF. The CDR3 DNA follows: TGTGCCAGCAGGGCGGGACAGCACTCTGGAAACACCATATATTTT.

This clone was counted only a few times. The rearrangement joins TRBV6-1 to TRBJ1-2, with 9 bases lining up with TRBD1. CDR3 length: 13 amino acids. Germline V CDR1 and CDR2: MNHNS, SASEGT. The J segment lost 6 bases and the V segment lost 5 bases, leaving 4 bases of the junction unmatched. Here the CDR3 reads CASSPGTGNGYTF. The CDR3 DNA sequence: TGTGCCAGCAGTCCCGGGACAGGGAATGGCTACACCTTC.

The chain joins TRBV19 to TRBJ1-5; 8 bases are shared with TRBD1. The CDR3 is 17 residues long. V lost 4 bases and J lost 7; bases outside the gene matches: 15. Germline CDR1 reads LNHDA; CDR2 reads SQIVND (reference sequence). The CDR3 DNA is TGTGCCAGTAGTACGGGACAGGCGAGGGGTGTAGGCCAGCCCCAGCATTTT. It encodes CASSTGQARGVGQPQHF.

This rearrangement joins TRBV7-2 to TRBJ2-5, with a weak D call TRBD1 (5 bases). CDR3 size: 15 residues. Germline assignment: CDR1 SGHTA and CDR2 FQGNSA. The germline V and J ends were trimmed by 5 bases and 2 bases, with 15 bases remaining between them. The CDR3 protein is CASSLRTSTQETQYF. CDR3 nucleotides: TGTGCCAGCAGCCTACGGACAAGCACTCAAGAGACCCAGTACTTC.

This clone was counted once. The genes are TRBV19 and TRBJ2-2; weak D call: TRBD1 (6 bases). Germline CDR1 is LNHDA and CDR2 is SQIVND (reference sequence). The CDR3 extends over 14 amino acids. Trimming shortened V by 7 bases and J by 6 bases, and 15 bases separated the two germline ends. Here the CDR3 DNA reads TGTGCCAGTAACAGGGCGGGCTGGTCCGGGGAGCTGTTTTTT. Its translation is CASNRAGWSGELFF.

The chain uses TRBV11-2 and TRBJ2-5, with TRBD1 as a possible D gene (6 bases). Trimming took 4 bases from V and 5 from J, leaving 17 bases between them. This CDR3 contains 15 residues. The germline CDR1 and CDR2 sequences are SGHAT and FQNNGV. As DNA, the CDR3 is TGTGCCAGCAGCTCAAGACAGGTGGGTCGGGAGACCCAGTACTTC. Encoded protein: CASSSRQVGRETQYF.

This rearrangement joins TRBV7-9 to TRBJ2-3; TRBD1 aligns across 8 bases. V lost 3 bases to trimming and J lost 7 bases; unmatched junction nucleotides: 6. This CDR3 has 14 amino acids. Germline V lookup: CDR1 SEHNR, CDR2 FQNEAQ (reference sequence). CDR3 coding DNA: TGTGCCAGCAGCTTGGCAGGGGGCGCATATACGCAGTATTTT. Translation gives CASSLAGGAYTQYF.

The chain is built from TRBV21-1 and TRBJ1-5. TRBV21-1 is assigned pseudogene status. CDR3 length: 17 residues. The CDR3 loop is CASSKVHGDTSNQPQHF. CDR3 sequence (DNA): TGTGCCAGCAGCAAAGTTCACGGAGACACTAGCAATCAGCCCCAGCATTTT.

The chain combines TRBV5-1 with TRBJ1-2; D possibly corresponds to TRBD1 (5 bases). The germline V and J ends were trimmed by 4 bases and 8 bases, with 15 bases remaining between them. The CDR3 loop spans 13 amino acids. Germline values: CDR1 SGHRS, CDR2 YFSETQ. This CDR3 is CASSRGQEGGYTF. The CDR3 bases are TGCGCCAGCAGCAGGGGCCAGGAAGGGGGCTACACCTTC.

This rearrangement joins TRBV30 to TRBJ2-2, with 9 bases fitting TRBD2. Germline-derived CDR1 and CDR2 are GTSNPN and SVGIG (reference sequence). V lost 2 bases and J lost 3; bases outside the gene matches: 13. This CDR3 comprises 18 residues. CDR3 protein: CAWSTRLASGVYTGELFF. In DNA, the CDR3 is TGTGCCTGGAGTACCCGCTTGGCTAGCGGGGTGTACACCGGGGAGCTGTTTTTT. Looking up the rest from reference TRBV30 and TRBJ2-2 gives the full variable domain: SQTIHQWPATLVQPVGSPLSLECTVEGTSNPNLYWYRQAAGRGLQLLFYSVGIGQISSEVPQNLSASRPQDRQFILSSKKLLLSDSGFYLCAWSTRLASGVYTGELFFGEGSRLTVL.

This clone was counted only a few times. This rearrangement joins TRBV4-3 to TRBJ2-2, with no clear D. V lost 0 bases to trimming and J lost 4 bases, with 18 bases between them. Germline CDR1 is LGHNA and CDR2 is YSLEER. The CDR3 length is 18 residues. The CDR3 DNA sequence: TGCGCCAGCAGCCAAGATTCCGGGCAGGTTAAGGGCACCGGGGAGCTGTTTTTT. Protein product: CASSQDSGQVKGTGELFF.

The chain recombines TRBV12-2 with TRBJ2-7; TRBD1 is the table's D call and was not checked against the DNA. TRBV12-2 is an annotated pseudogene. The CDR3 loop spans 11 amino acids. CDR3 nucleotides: TGTGCAAGTCGTTCCCCAGGGGAGCAGTACGTC. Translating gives CASRSPGEQYV.

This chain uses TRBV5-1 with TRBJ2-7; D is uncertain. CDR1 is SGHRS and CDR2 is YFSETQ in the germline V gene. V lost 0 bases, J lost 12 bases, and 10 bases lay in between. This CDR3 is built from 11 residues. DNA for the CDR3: TGCGCCAGCAGCTTGGATGAGTCCCGGTACTTC. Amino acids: CASSLDESRYF.

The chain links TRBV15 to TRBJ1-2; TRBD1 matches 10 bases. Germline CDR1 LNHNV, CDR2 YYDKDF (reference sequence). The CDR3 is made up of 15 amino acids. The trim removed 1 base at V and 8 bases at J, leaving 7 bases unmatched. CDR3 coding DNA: TGTGCCACCAGCAGAGCCCGGGACAGGGGTGGAGGCTACACCTTC. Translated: CATSRARDRGGGYTF.

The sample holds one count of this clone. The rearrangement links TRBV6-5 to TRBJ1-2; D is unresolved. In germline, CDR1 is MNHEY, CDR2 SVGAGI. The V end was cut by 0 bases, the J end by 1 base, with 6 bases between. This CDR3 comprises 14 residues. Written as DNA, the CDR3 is TGTGCCAGCAGTTACTCAACCGTTAACTATGGCTACACCTTC. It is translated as CASSYSTVNYGYTF.

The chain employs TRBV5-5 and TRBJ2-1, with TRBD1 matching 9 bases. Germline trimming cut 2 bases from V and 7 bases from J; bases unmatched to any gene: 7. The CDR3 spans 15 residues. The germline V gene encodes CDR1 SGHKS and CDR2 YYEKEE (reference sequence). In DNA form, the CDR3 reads TGTGCCAGCAGCTTTCCGGGACAGGGTTGGAATGAGCAGTTCTTC. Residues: CASSFPGQGWNEQFF.

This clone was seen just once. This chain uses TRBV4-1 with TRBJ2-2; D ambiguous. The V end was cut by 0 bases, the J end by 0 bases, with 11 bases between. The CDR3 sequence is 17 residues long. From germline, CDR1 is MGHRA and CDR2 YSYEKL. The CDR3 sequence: CASSQDRAGANTGELFF. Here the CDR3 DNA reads TGCGCCAGCAGCCAAGATCGGGCAGGCGCGAACACCGGGGAGCTGTTTTTT.

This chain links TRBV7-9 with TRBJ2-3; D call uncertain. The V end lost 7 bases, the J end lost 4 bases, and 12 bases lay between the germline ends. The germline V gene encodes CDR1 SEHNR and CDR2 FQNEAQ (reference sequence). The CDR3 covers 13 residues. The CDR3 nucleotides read TGTGCCAGCACCACCTCGGTCCCAGATACGCAGTATTTT. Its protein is CASTTSVPDTQYF.

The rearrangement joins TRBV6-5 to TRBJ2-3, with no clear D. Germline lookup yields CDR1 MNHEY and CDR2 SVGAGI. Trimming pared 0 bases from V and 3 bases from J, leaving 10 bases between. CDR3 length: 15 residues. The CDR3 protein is CASSYSFSETDTQYF. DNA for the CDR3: TGTGCCAGCAGTTACTCGTTCAGTGAGACAGATACGCAGTATTTT.